Each of the 8 T cell receptor beta chains below was sequenced from the same sample in a study of blood T cell repertoires in COVID-19. This table comes from immunoSEQ multiplex PCR, and its TCRdb copy is limited to in-frame clones, with some not included. The table shows more than 140,000 clones, with roughly 88% occurring only once. Sequences were obtained from peripheral blood. The receptors originated from a woman aged 50 to 60 in a cohort sampled during active or convalescent COVID-19.

The chain links TRBV6-5 to TRBJ2-1; 10 bases map to TRBD2. J gave up 7 bases and V 8 bases, and 11 bases lay outside the gene matches. CDR1 MNHEY and CDR2 SVGAGI come from the germline V gene. There are 15 residues in the CDR3. In DNA form, the CDR3 reads TGTGCCAGCCGCGGGGGGAGTAGCGGGGGGAATGAGCAGTTCTTC. Protein: CASRGGSSGGNEQFF.

This clone came up once. The same CDR3 arises from other DNA sequences in this sample as well. CDR3 nucleotides: TGTGCCAGTAGTATGTCCAGTGCAACTAATGAAAAACTGTTTTTT. It encodes CASSMSSATNEKLFF. The chain combines TRBV19 with TRBJ1-4; D gene ambiguous. With 3 bases removed from V and 0 bases from J, the gap between germline ends came to 8 bases. CDR1 and CDR2 from the germline V gene are LNHDA and SQIVND (reference sequence). This CDR3 has 15 amino acids.

Only one count was recorded for this clone. V is TRBV5-4 and J is TRBJ2-6; D possibly corresponds to TRBD2 (5 bases). CDR1 SGHNT and CDR2 YYREEE come from the germline V gene (reference sequence). V was cut by 0 bases and J by 2 bases, with 9 bases left in between. The CDR3 sequence is 16 residues long. This CDR3 reads CASSLVAGAGANVLTF. CDR3 coding DNA: TGTGCCAGCAGCTTGGTCGCCGGGGCTGGGGCCAACGTCCTGACTTTC.

This clone has only one observation. The gene calls are TRBV2 and TRBJ1-6; 7 bases match TRBD1. CDR3 length equals 15 residues. With V trimmed by 3 bases and J by 8 bases, 7 bases remained unmatched. Germline V gene lookup returns CDR1 SNHLY and CDR2 FYNNEI. The chain's CDR3 is CASSETGTVYSPLHF. DNA for the CDR3: TGTGCCAGCAGTGAGACAGGGACAGTCTATTCACCCCTCCACTTT.

V usage is TRBV19 and J usage is TRBJ2-7; weak D call: TRBD2 (6 bases). Trimming cost V 3 bases and J 1 base, with 13 bases left between them. The CDR3 is made up of 15 amino acids. Germline assignment: CDR1 LNHDA and CDR2 SQIVND (reference sequence). The CDR3 protein is CASSIWGGASYEQYF. For the CDR3, the DNA is TGTGCCAGTAGTATCTGGGGCGGGGCGTCCTACGAGCAGTACTTC.

The J gene is TRBJ2-1, the V gene TRBV11-1; 13 positions match TRBD2. The CDR3 consists of 16 residues. The V gene's germline CDR1 is SGHAT and CDR2 FQDESV (reference sequence). The V and J ends lost 1 base and 6 bases, in that order; junction bases with no gene match: 3. In nucleotides, the CDR3 is TGTGCCAGCAGCTTAGTCACTAGCGGGGGGGCCAATGAGCAGTTCTTC. Its translation is CASSLVTSGGANEQFF.

The chain joins TRBV6-2 or TRBV6-3 to TRBJ1-2; TRBD1 is a possible D gene (6 bases). The CDR3 sequence is 14 residues long. The V gene lost 5 bases and the J gene lost 7 bases, with 17 bases spanning the gap. CDR1 is MNHEY and CDR2 is SVGEGT in the germline V gene. For the CDR3, the DNA is TGTGCCAGCAGTACGTCCGGGACATCAACTGGCTACACCTTC. Translating it yields CASSTSGTSTGYTF.

The chain carries TRBV27 and TRBJ1-2; maybe TRBD1 (5 bases). The V gene lost 4 bases and the J gene lost 13 bases, with 22 bases spanning the gap. Germline V CDR1 and CDR2: MNHEY, SMNVEV (reference sequence). The CDR3 runs to 14 residues. The CDR3 region is CASSSSDMPHFSTF. CDR3 nucleotide sequence: TGTGCCAGCAGTTCCTCGGACATGCCTCACTTTTCCACCTTC.